This T cell receptor (beta chain) was sequenced in a study of CD8 T cells in ankylosing spondylitis. V lost 3 bases and J 0 bases, leaving 10 bases between the germline ends. The CDR3 runs 15 residues. By quantitative 5'-RACE with molecular barcodes, the TCR beta libraries were made. TCRdb processed the 5' RACE reads anew with MiXCR; each CDR3 protein has one entry. The sample has about 400,000 distinct CDR3 sequences; approximately 22% are singletons. The V and J genes are TRBV12-3 or TRBV12-4 and TRBJ2-3; D is perhaps TRBD1 or TRBD2 (5 bases each). The TCR sequence derives from a male donor with ankylosing spondylitis or in good health (not recorded which). The sample was blood, either unsorted or a sorted T cell fraction (not recorded which). The CDR3 sequence is CASSFGTTSTDTQYF. DNA of the CDR3: TGTGCCAGCAGTTTTGGGACCACTAGCACAGATACGCAGTATTTT.